The present TCR beta chain was sequenced within a study of blood T cell repertoires in COVID-19. The CDR3 is made up of 13 amino acids. Trimming took off 3 bases at V and 0 bases at J, with 5 bases between the two ends. The germline V gene has CDR1 MDHEN and CDR2 SYDVKM. Sequenced by immunoSEQ multiplex PCR; TCRdb stores in-frame clones only, minus some. The table records 190,000 or so clones, 80% to 90% of them present only once. Ages ranged from about 18 to 89 years, with residence in more than 20 US areas. The sequencing sample was made of PBMCs or T cells enriched from blood (not recorded which). This clonotype originated in a man aged 35-49 years who had recovered from COVID-19. V usage is TRBV28 and J usage is TRBJ1-2; D call uncertain. The DNA of the CDR3 is TGTGCCAGCAGTTTCGGGGCTAACTATGGCTACACCTTC. Its protein product is CASSFGANYGYTF.